The 2 T cell receptor beta chains in this list originate from one sample, sequenced in a study of shared clonotypes between healthy human individuals. The assay was immunoSEQ multiplex PCR, and TCRdb's table has in-frame clones only and misses some. The sample includes about 1 million clones, more than 75% of them seen just once. The material sequenced was memory CD4+ T cells from PBMCs. As to subset: CD45RA-negative fraction. Every receptor here comes from a man aged 18 to 29 in good health. Some clones in this sample may be carry-over from other donors' samples.

The rearrangement joins TRBV7-2 to TRBJ2-5, with 10 bases that match TRBD2. Germline CDR1 is SGHTA and CDR2 is FQGNSA. The CDR3 sequence is 14 residues long. The ends lost 4 bases at V and 7 bases at J; junction bases unmatched: 6. CDR3 sequence reads: CASSWTSGAGTQYF. CDR3 in DNA: TGTGCCAGCAGCTGGACTAGCGGTGCGGGGACCCAGTACTTC.

The CDR3 DNA follows: TGTGCCAGCTCACCAAACCTACGCAATGAAAAACTGTTTTTT. This sequence encodes CASSPNLRNEKLFF. The chain has TRBV18 and TRBJ1-4; no firm D call. The CDR3 spans 14 residues. V was pared by 2 bases and J by 5 bases, with 9 bases between. Germline V gene lookup returns CDR1 KGHSH and CDR2 LQKENI. Variable domain in full (rest from reference TRBV18 and TRBJ1-4): NAGVMQNPRHLVRRRGQEARLRCSPMKGHSHVYWYRQLPEEGLKFMVYLQKENIIDESGMPKERFSAEFPKEGPSILRIQQVVRGDSAAYFCASSPNLRNEKLFFGSGTQLSVL.